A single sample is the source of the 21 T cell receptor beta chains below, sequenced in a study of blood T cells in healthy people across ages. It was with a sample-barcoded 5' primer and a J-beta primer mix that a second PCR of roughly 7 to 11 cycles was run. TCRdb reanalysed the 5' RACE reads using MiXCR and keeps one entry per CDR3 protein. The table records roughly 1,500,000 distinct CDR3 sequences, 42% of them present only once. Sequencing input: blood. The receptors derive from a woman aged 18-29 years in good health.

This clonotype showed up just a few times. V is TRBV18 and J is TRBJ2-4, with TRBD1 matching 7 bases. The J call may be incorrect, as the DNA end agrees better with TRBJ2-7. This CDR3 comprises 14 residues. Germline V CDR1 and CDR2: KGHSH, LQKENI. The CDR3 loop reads CASSPGTTGDEQYF. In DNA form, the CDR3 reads TGTGCCAGCTCACCGGGAACCACAGGGGACGAGCAGTACTTC.

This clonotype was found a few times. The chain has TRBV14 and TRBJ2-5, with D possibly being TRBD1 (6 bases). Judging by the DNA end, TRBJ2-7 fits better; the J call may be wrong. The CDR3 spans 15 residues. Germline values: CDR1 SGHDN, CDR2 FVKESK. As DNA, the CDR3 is TGTGCCAGCAGCCAAGATTGGGGGCGCGCATACGAGCAGTACTTC. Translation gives CASSQDWGRAYEQYF.

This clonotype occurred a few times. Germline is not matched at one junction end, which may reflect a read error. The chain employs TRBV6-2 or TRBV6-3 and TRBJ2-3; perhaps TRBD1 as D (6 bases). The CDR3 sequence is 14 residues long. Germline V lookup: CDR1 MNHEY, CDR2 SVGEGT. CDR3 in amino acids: CASSYRRGTDTQYF. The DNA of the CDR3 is TGTGCCAGCAGTTACCGCAGGGGCACGGATACGCAGTATTTT.

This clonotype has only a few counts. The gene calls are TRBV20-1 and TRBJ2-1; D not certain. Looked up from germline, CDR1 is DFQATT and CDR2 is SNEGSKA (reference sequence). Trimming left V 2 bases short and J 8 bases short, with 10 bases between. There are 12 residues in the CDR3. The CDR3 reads CSARTPIDEQFF. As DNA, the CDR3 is TGCAGTGCTAGAACACCGATAGATGAGCAGTTCTTC.

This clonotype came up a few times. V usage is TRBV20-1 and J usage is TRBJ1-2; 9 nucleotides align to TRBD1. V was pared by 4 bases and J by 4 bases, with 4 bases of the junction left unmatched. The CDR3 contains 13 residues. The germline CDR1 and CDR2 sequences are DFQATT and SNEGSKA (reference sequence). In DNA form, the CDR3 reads TGCAGTGCTATTACAGGGGGCCTCTATGGCTACACCTTC. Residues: CSAITGGLYGYTF.

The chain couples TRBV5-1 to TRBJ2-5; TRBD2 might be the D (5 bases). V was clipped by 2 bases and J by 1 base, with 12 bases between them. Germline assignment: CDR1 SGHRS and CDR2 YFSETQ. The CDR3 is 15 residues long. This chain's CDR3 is CASSLTGNPQETQYF. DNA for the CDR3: TGCGCCAGCAGCTTAACGGGGAACCCCCAAGAGACCCAGTACTTC.

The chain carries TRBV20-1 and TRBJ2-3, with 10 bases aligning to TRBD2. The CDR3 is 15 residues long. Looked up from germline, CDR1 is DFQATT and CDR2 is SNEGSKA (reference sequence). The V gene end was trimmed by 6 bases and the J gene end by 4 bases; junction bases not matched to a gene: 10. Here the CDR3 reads CSAEESGGAADTQYF. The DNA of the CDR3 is TGCAGTGCAGAAGAAAGCGGGGGGGCAGCAGATACGCAGTATTTT.

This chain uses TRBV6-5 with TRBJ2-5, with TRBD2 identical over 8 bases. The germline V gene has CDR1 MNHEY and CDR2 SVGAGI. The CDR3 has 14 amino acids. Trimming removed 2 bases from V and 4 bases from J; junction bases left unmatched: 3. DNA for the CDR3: TGTGCCAGCAGTTACCTGACTAGCGTAGAGACCCAGTACTTC. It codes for CASSYLTSVETQYF.

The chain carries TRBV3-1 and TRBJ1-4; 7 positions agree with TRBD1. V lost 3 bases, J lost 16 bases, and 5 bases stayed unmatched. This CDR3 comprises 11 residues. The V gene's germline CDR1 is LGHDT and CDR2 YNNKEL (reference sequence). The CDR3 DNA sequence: TGTGCCAGCAGCCACGGGGACAGAAGGTTTTTT. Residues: CASSHGDRRFF.

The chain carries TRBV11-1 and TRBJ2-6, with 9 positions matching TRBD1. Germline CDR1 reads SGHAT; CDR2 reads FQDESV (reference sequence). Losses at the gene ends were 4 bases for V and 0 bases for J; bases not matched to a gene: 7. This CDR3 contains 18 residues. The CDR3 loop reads CASSYTGQGVSGANVLTF. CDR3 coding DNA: TGTGCCAGCAGCTACACGGGACAGGGAGTCTCTGGGGCCAACGTCCTGACTTTC.

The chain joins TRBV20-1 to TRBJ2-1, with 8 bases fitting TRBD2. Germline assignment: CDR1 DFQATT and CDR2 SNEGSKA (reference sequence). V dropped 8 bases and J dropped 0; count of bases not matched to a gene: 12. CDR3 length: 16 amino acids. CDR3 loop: CSPTGGVPSSYNEQFF. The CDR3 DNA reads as TGCAGTCCCACCGGGGGGGTCCCAAGCTCCTACAATGAGCAGTTCTTC.

CDR3 DNA: TGTGCCAGCAGCCAAGAAGGGGTGTATGCCGGGGAGACTGAAGCTTTCTTT. This sequence encodes CASSQEGVYAGETEAFF. The V gene is TRBV14, the J gene TRBJ1-1; a possible D gene is TRBD1 (5 bases). V dropped 0 bases and J dropped 5 bases, with 19 bases sitting between them. Germline V gives CDR1 SGHDN, CDR2 FVKESK. CDR3 length: 17 amino acids.

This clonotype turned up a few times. The CDR3 region has the DNA TGCAGTGCTGGGCAGCGGGAGGAGAGCCAGTACTTC. Protein: CSAGQREESQYF. This sequence joins TRBV20-1 and TRBJ2-7, with 9 bases identical to TRBD2. Germline loops: CDR1 DFQATT, CDR2 SNEGSKA (reference sequence). V lost 5 bases and J lost 10; bases outside the gene matches: 9. The CDR3 is made up of 12 amino acids.

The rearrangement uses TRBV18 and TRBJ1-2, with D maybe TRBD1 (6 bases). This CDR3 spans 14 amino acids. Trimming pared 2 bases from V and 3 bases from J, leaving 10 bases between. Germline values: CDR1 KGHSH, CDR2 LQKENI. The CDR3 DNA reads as TGTGCCAGCTCACCAGCCTGGACAGACTATGGCTACACCTTC. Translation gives CASSPAWTDYGYTF.

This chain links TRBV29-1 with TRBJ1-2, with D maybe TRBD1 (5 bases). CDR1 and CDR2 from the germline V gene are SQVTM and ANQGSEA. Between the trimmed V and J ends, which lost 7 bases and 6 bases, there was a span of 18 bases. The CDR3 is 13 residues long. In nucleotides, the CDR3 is TGCAGCGCTCCTATCGCGGGGGTGGATGGCTACACCTTC. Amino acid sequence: CSAPIAGVDGYTF.

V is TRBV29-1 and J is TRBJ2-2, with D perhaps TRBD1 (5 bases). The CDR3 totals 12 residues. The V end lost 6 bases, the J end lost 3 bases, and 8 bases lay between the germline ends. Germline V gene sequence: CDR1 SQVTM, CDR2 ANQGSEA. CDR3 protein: CSVLGDTGELFF. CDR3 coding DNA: TGCAGCGTCTTAGGGGACACCGGGGAGCTGTTTTTT.

CDR3 loop: CASSHWTGEETQYF. In nucleotides, the CDR3 is TGTGCCAGCAGTCACTGGACAGGAGAAGAGACCCAGTACTTC. This chain connects TRBV6-2 or TRBV6-3 to TRBJ2-5; 7 bases map to TRBD1. V shed 5 bases, J shed 3 bases, and the junction held 6 bases outside the gene matches. The CDR3 runs 14 residues. Germline loops: CDR1 MNHEY, CDR2 SVGEGT.

The CDR3 here is CASSLAGLAGATFADEQYF. In nucleotides, the CDR3 is TGTGCCAGCAGCTTAGCCGGGCTAGCGGGGGCCACTTTTGCGGACGAGCAGTACTTC. The V gene is TRBV11-2, the J gene TRBJ2-7; the match to TRBD2 covers 10 bases. V dropped 1 base and J dropped 5; count of bases not matched to a gene: 17. There are 19 residues in the CDR3. The germline gives CDR1 SGHAT, CDR2 FQNNGV.

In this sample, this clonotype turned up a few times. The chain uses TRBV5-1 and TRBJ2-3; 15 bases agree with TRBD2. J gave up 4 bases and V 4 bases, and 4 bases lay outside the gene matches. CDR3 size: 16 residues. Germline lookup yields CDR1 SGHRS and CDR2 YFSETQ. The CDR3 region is CASSRTSGGVADTQYF. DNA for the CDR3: TGCGCCAGCAGCCGGACTAGCGGGGGGGTGGCAGATACGCAGTATTTT.

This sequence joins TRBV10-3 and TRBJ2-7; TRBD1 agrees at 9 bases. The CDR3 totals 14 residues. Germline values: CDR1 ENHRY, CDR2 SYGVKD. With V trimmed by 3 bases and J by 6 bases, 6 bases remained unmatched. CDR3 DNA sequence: TGTGCCATCAGTGAAGGGACAGGGTGGGGCGAGCAGTACTTC. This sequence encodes CAISEGTGWGEQYF.

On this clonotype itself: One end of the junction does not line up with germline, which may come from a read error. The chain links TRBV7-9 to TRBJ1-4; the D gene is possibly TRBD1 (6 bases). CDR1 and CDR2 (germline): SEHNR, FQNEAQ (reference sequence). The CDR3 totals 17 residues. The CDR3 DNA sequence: TGTGCCAGCAGCATACGACCGGAACTGGGGGCTAATGAAAAACCGTTTTTT. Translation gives CASSIRPELGANEKPFF.